These 25 T cell receptor beta chains originate from one sample sequenced in a study of STAT3 mutations in large granular lymphocyte leukemia. Study-level results: Every T-cell large granular lymphocyte leukemia patient had at least one immunodominant TCR beta clonotype.

Their recognized antigens are unknown. Sequencing was performed with immunoSEQ multiplex PCR; in TCRdb, only in-frame clones are kept and a portion is missing. The data show approximately 15,000 clones, roughly 91% seen once. The sample taken for sequencing was peripheral blood mononuclear cells. These receptors were obtained from a woman aged 45-65 years with T-cell large granular lymphocyte leukemia. Some clones in this sample may be carry-over from other donors' samples.

The chain recombines TRBV18 with TRBJ1-3; the D is unclear. The germline V and J ends were trimmed by 3 bases and 0 bases, with 6 bases remaining between them. The CDR3 is 14 residues long. The germline CDR1 and CDR2 sequences are KGHSH and LQKENI. CDR3 in amino acids: CASSPVDSGNTIYF. CDR3 sequence (DNA): TGTGCCAGCTCACCCGTCGACTCTGGAAACACCATATATTTT. The entire variable domain, with the rest obtained from reference TRBV18 and TRBJ1-3, is as follows: NAGVMQNPRHLVRRRGQEARLRCSPMKGHSHVYWYRQLPEEGLKFMVYLQKENIIDESGMPKERFSAEFPKEGPSILRIQQVVRGDSAAYFCASSPVDSGNTIYFGEGSWLTVV.

The V call is TRBV5-1, the J call TRBJ2-1, with a possible D match to TRBD2 (6 bases). Germline-derived CDR1 and CDR2 are SGHRS and YFSETQ. The length of the CDR3 is 14 residues. V was shortened by 0 bases and J by 8 bases, with 12 bases between the two germline ends. This CDR3 reads CASSLGGVRDEQFF. CDR3 bases: TGCGCCAGCAGCTTGGGGGGGGTCAGGGATGAGCAGTTCTTC.

The chain employs TRBV27 and TRBJ2-7; D not certain. Deletions cut 9 bases from V and 0 bases from J, with 9 bases between. There are 12 residues in the CDR3. CDR1 and CDR2 (germline): MNHEY, SMNVEV (reference sequence). The CDR3 region has the DNA TGTGCCAGTTATTCCTCCTCCTACGAGCAGTACTTC. Translation: CASYSSSYEQYF.

The chain combines TRBV15 with TRBJ2-5; D might be TRBD1 (6 bases). V was trimmed by 3 bases and J by 5 bases, leaving 10 bases between them. Per germline, CDR1 LNHNV and CDR2 YYDKDF (reference sequence). There are 13 residues in the CDR3. The CDR3 loop reads CATSRGQWETQYF. CDR3 coding DNA: TGTGCCACCAGCAGGGGACAATGGGAGACCCAGTACTTC.

V usage is TRBV7-6 and J usage is TRBJ2-5, with 9 positions matching TRBD1. Unmatched junction bases numbered 7, after V lost 6 bases and J lost 2 bases. This CDR3 has 15 residues. Germline V gene lookup returns CDR1 SGHVS and CDR2 FNYEAQ. The CDR3 DNA reads as TGTGCCAGCAGGCAGGCCGGGACAGGGCAAGAGACCCAGTACTTC. Translating gives CASRQAGTGQETQYF.

The rearrangement uses TRBV7-8 and TRBJ1-1; 7 nucleotides match TRBD1. V lost 6 bases, J lost 3 bases, and 4 bases stayed unmatched. Per the germline V gene, CDR1 is SGHVS and CDR2 is FQNEAQ. This CDR3 contains 13 residues. The CDR3 coding sequence is TGTGCCAGCAGGAAGGGGGCATACACTGAAGCTTTCTTT. As protein: CASRKGAYTEAFF.

The CDR3 loop is CSVEGLDGTETQYF. CDR3 sequence (DNA): TGCAGCGTTGAAGGGCTAGACGGCACGGAGACCCAGTACTTC. The chain recombines TRBV29-1 with TRBJ2-5, with no clear D. Trimming removed 1 base from V and 5 bases from J, with 14 bases in between. The germline CDR1 and CDR2 sequences are SQVTM and ANQGSEA. This CDR3 is 14 amino acids long.

The gene calls are TRBV30 and TRBJ1-5; 9 bases map to TRBD1. The CDR3 totals 13 residues. Per the germline V gene, CDR1 is GTSNPN and CDR2 is SVGIG (reference sequence). The junction had 4 bases not matched to a gene; V was cut back by 3 bases and J by 7 bases. The CDR3 loop reads CAWRGQGGQPQHF. CDR3 coding DNA: TGTGCCTGGAGGGGACAGGGAGGCCAGCCCCAGCATTTT. The variable domain in full, with the rest retrieved from reference TRBV30 and TRBJ1-5, is SQTIHQWPATLVQPVGSPLSLECTVEGTSNPNLYWYRQAAGRGLQLLFYSVGIGQISSEVPQNLSASRPQDRQFILSSKKLLLSDSGFYLCAWRGQGGQPQHFGDGTRLSIL.

The chain links TRBV7-2 to TRBJ2-1; perhaps TRBD2 as D (6 bases). CDR1 and CDR2 from the germline V gene are SGHTA and FQGNSA. The V and J ends lost 5 bases and 7 bases respectively, with 18 bases between them. The CDR3 contains 15 residues. CDR3 DNA: TGTGCCAGCAGCCCATACGGGGGAGGAAGGAATGAGCAGTTCTTC. Translated, it gives CASSPYGGGRNEQFF.

This chain uses TRBV6-5 with TRBJ2-3; 8 positions match TRBD2. The V and J ends lost 7 bases and 5 bases, in that order; junction bases with no gene match: 8. The CDR3 is 14 residues long. CDR1 is MNHEY, CDR2 SVGAGI, per germline. CDR3 bases: TGTGCCAGCACGAATGGGCTAGCGGGAGATACGCAGTATTTT. This encodes CASTNGLAGDTQYF.

The V call is TRBV7-6, the J call TRBJ2-3; 7 bases align to TRBD2. This CDR3 has 15 amino acids. V lost 1 base to trimming and J lost 2 bases; unmatched junction nucleotides: 3. The germline V gene has CDR1 SGHVS and CDR2 FNYEAQ. CDR3 nucleotide sequence: TGTGCCAGCAGCTTAGTTGCGGGAGCCACAGATACGCAGTATTTT. It yields the protein CASSLVAGATDTQYF. Complete variable domain (other parts from reference TRBV7-6 and TRBJ2-3): GAGVSQSPRYKVTKRGQDVALRCDPISGHVSLYWYRQALGQGPEFLTYFNYEAQQDKSGLPNDRFSAERPEGSISTLTIQRTEQRDSAMYRCASSLVAGATDTQYFGPGTRLTVL.

J is TRBJ1-2 and V is TRBV4-3; 9 nucleotides align to TRBD1. The CDR3 spans 16 residues. The germline V gene encodes CDR1 LGHNA and CDR2 YSLEER. J lost 5 bases, V lost 0 bases, and 7 bases had no gene match. In nucleotides, the CDR3 is TGCGCCAGCAGCCAAGACCACACAGGGGGCTGGTATGGCTACACCTTC. Residues: CASSQDHTGGWYGYTF.

The chain combines TRBV6-1 with TRBJ2-5; the D gene is possibly TRBD1 (5 bases). The length of the CDR3 is 13 residues. The germline V and J ends were trimmed by 7 bases and 5 bases, with 14 bases remaining between them. CDR1 and CDR2 (germline): MNHNS, SASEGT. CDR3 protein: CASNQGMQETQYF. The CDR3 region has the DNA TGTGCCAGCAACCAGGGTATGCAGGAGACCCAGTACTTC.

The chain links TRBV5-1 to TRBJ1-1; D not resolved. V lost 7 bases and J 3 bases, leaving 13 bases between the germline ends. Germline CDR1 and CDR2: SGHRS and YFSETQ. The length of the CDR3 is 13 residues. The CDR3 reads CASGEGGHTEAFF. The CDR3 DNA is TGCGCCAGCGGGGAGGGAGGCCACACTGAAGCTTTCTTT.

This chain uses TRBV9 with TRBJ2-7; no clear D. The CDR3 runs to 13 residues. V shed 4 bases and J shed 0 bases, with 8 bases lying between them. Germline loops: CDR1 SGDLS, CDR2 YYNGEE. Here the CDR3 reads CASSPRDSYEQYF. Written as DNA, the CDR3 is TGTGCCAGCAGCCCCCGTGACTCCTACGAGCAGTACTTC.

This clone was counted once. V gene TRBV18 combines with J gene TRBJ1-5; D gene unclear. CDR3 length: 15 amino acids. The V gene lost 2 bases and the J gene lost 0 bases, with 8 bases spanning the gap. Germline V gene sequence: CDR1 KGHSH, CDR2 LQKENI. The CDR3 protein is CASSPSGNSNQPQHF. CDR3 sequence (DNA): TGTGCCAGCTCACCATCGGGGAATAGCAATCAGCCCCAGCATTTT.

The chain has TRBV27 and TRBJ2-2; D is perhaps TRBD1 or TRBD2 (5 bases each). This CDR3 has 15 residues. The germline gives CDR1 MNHEY, CDR2 SMNVEV (reference sequence). Trimming took 5 bases from V and 2 from J, leaving 12 bases between them. As DNA, the CDR3 is TGTGCCAGCAGTCGTTGGGACGCAAACACCGGGGAGCTGTTTTTT. Its translation is CASSRWDANTGELFF.

The chain joins TRBV6-1 to TRBJ2-5; TRBD1 aligns across 10 bases. Germline values: CDR1 MNHNS, CDR2 SASEGT. V lost 5 bases, J lost 4 bases, and 7 bases stayed unmatched. There are 15 residues in the CDR3. CDR3 region: CASSTDRGRRETQYF. The CDR3 coding sequence is TGTGCCAGCAGTACCGACAGGGGGCGGAGAGAGACCCAGTACTTC.

The chain joins TRBV7-2 to TRBJ2-3; 12 bases map to TRBD2. The CDR3 covers 17 residues. V dropped 3 bases and J dropped 4; count of bases not matched to a gene: 8. Germline V gene lookup returns CDR1 SGHTA and CDR2 FQGNSA. The CDR3 loop is CASSFLPASGRADTQYF. CDR3 DNA sequence: TGTGCCAGCAGCTTCCTCCCGGCTAGCGGGAGGGCAGATACGCAGTATTTT.

The chain couples TRBV27 to TRBJ2-2; D call uncertain. Germline V gene sequence: CDR1 MNHEY, CDR2 SMNVEV (reference sequence). The CDR3 has 13 residues. Trimming stripped 6 bases from V and 5 bases from J, with 10 bases between. In nucleotides, the CDR3 is TGTGCCAGCAGGAAAGTACGGACCGGGGAGCTGTTTTTT. This encodes CASRKVRTGELFF.

The count of this clone is one. CDR3 nucleotides: TGCGCCAGCAGCTTCGGGGGTGACTATGGCTACACCTTC. Amino acids: CASSFGGDYGYTF. V is TRBV5-1 and J is TRBJ1-2; maybe TRBD1 (5 bases). Germline CDR1 reads SGHRS; CDR2 reads YFSETQ. The CDR3 runs 13 residues. The germline V and J ends were trimmed by 2 bases and 3 bases, with 8 bases remaining between them.

In this sample, this clone turned up a few times. The chain carries TRBV5-1 and TRBJ1-1; no clear D gene. The CDR3 covers 14 residues. Germline values: CDR1 SGHRS, CDR2 YFSETQ. V shed 0 bases and J shed 1 base, with 7 bases lying between them. Here the CDR3 DNA reads TGCGCCAGCAGCTTGGTCTCCGGGAACACTGAAGCTTTCTTT. Translation gives CASSLVSGNTEAFF.

V is TRBV19 and J is TRBJ2-1; 9 nucleotides agree with TRBD1. This CDR3 has 15 residues. Trimming at V came to 9 bases and at J to 4 bases, leaving 10 bases not matched to a gene. Germline-derived CDR1 and CDR2 are LNHDA and SQIVND (reference sequence). The CDR3 loop is CASKSSGTGYNEQFF. Written as DNA, the CDR3 is TGTGCCAGCAAATCGTCCGGGACAGGGTACAATGAGCAGTTCTTC.

This chain connects TRBV30 to TRBJ1-5; no clear D gene. The CDR3 consists of 13 residues. V was trimmed by 0 bases and J by 6 bases, leaving 9 bases between them. The germline CDR1 and CDR2 sequences are GTSNPN and SVGIG (reference sequence). The CDR3 sequence: CAWSVAGSQPQHF. CDR3 DNA sequence: TGTGCCTGGAGTGTTGCGGGGTCTCAGCCCCAGCATTTT. The variable domain in full, completed from reference TRBV30 and TRBJ1-5, reads SQTIHQWPATLVQPVGSPLSLECTVEGTSNPNLYWYRQAAGRGLQLLFYSVGIGQISSEVPQNLSASRPQDRQFILSSKKLLLSDSGFYLCAWSVAGSQPQHFGDGTRLSIL.

This chain links TRBV9 with TRBJ2-7, with 7 bases matching TRBD2. The CDR3 is 15 amino acids. J lost 0 bases, V lost 0 bases, and 3 bases had no gene match. In germline, CDR1 is SGDLS, CDR2 YYNGEE. CDR3 sequence (DNA): TGTGCCAGCAGCGTAGGGGCGGGAGTCTCCTACGAGCAGTACTTC. This translates into CASSVGAGVSYEQYF.